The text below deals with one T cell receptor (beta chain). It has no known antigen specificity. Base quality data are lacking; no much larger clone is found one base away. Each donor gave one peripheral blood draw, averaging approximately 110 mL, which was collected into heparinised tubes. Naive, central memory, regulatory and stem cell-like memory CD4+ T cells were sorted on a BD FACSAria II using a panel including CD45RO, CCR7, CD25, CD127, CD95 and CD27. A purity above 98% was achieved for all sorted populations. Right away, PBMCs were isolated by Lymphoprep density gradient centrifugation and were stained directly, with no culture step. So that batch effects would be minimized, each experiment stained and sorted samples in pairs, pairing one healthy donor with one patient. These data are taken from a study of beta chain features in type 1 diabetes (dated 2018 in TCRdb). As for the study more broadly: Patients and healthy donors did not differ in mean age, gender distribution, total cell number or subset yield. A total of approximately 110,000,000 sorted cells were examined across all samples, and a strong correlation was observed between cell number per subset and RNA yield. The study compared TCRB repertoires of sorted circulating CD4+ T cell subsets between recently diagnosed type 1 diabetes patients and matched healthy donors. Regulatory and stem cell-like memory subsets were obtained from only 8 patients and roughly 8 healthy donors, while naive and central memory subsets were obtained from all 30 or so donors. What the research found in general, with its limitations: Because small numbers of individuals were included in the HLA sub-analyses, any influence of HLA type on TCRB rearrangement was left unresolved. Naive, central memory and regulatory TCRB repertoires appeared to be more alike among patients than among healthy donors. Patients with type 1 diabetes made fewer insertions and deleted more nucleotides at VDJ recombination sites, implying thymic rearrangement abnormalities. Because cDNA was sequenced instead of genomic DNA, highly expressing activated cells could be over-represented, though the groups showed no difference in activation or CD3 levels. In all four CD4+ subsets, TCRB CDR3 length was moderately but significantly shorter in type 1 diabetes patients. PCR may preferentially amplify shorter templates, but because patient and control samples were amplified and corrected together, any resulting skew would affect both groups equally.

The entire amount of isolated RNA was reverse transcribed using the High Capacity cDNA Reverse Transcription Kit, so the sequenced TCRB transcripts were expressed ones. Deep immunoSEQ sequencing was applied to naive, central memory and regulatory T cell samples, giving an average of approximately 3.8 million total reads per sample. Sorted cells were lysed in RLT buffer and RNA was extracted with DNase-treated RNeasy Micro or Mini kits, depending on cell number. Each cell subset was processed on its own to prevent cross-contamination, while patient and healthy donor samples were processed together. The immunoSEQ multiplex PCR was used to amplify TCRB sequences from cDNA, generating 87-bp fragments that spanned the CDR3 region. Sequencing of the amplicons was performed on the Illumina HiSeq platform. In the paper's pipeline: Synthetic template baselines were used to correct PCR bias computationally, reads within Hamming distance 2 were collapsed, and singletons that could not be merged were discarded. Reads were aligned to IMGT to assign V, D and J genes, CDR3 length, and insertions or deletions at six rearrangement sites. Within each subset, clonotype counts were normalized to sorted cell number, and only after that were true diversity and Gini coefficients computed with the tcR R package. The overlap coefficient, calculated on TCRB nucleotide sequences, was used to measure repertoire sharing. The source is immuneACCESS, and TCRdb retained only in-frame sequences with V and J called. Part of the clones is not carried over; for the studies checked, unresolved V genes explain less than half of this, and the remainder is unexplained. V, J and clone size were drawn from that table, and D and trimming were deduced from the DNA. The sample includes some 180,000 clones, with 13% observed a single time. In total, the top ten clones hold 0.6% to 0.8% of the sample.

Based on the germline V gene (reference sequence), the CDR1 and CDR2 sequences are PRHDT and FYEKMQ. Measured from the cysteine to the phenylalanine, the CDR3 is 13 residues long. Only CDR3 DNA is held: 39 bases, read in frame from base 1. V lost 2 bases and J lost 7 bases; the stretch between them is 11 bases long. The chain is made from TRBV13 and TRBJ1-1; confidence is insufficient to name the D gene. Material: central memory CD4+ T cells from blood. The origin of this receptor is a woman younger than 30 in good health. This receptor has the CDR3 CASSLSQGVEAFF. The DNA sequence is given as TGTGCCAGCAGCTTATCCCAAGGAGTTGAAGCTTTCTTT.